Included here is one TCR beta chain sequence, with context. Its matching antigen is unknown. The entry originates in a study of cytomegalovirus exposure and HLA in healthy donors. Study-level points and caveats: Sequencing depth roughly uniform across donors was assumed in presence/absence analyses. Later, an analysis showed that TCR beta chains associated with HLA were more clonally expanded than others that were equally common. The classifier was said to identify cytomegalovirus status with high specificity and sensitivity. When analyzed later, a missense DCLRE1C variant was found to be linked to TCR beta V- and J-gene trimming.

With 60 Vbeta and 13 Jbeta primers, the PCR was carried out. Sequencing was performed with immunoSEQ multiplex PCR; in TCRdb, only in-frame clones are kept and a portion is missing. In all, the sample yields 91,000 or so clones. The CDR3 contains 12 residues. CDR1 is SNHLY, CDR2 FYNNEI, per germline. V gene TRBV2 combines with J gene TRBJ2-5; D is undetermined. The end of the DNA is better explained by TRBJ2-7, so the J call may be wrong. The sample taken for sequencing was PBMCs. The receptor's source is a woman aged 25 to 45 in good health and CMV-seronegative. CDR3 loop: CASSESYLEQYF. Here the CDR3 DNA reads TGTGCCAGCAGTGAAAGCTACCTCGAGCAGTACTTC.